The entry below gives a single T cell receptor beta chain sequence along with its context. These data belong to a study of T cell clones after liver transplantation. About the study: At least one year of complete immunosuppression withdrawal without enzymes over twice normal defined tolerance.

J was trimmed by 0 bases and V by 5 bases; bases with no gene match: 9. The CDR3 is 17 amino acids. CDR1 and CDR2 (germline): SGHVS, FQNEAQ. Libraries were prepared by immunoSEQ multiplex PCR; TCRdb keeps only in-frame clonotypes and omits some of them. The sample gives fewer than 20,000 clones, approximately 90% of which show up once; about an eighth is in the top ten. This receptor was taken from a human patient who received a liver transplant. The graft donor may be the source of some T cells. The J gene is TRBJ1-3, the V gene TRBV7-8; 8 nucleotides match TRBD1. The sample consisted of CD8+ T cells from blood, taken approximately 3.5 years after liver transplant. Here the CDR3 DNA reads TGTGCCAGCAGCGTCGGGACAGGCCCTTACTCTGGAAACACCATATATTTT. It codes for CASSVGTGPYSGNTIYF.